Below, 21 T cell receptor beta chains from the same sample are listed, as sequenced in a study of blood T cells in healthy people across ages. Then a second PCR, running roughly 7 to 11 cycles, was carried out with a sample-barcoded 5' primer and a J-beta primer mix. TCRdb passed the 5' RACE reads through MiXCR, listing each CDR3 protein once. The sample shows around 650,000 distinct CDR3 sequences, approximately 40% of them seen only once. Sequenced: blood. The receptors derive from a man older than 75 in good health.

The sample holds a few counts of this clonotype. The chain is built from TRBV20-1 and TRBJ2-3, with 7 positions matching TRBD1. V lost 5 bases and J lost 0; bases outside the gene matches: 8. The CDR3 spans 15 residues. CDR1 is DFQATT, CDR2 SNEGSKA, per germline (reference sequence). The CDR3 loop is CSAPDREPSTDTQYF. CDR3 in DNA: TGCAGTGCTCCCGACAGGGAACCTAGCACAGATACGCAGTATTTT.

This clonotype was counted ten times or more. This rearrangement joins TRBV4-3 to TRBJ2-1; 7 nucleotides align to TRBD2. The CDR3 covers 17 residues. CDR1 and CDR2 from the germline V gene are LGHNA and YSLEER. V trimming: 0 bases; J trimming: 6 bases; junction bases outside the gene matches: 11. For the CDR3, the DNA is TGCGCCAGCAGCCAAGATCGCACTAGCGTTGGGGGCAATGAGCAGTTCTTC. This sequence encodes CASSQDRTSVGGNEQFF.

The chain is built from TRBV4-2 and TRBJ2-1; D unresolved. The CDR3 is made up of 12 amino acids. The V end was cut by 1 base, the J end by 10 bases, with 8 bases between. The germline CDR1 and CDR2 sequences are LGHNA and YNFKEQ. CDR3 DNA: TGTGCCAGCAGCCAAGGTTTGGGAGAGCAGTTCTTC. Its translation: CASSQGLGEQFF.

This clonotype has more than one count but fewer than ten. Here the CDR3 DNA reads TGTGCCAGCAGCCCTAACGCGGACAGGGGACGTTATGGCTACACCTTC. It translates to CASSPNADRGRYGYTF. The chain couples TRBV7-9 to TRBJ1-2, with TRBD1 identical over 9 bases. Per the germline V gene, CDR1 is SEHNR and CDR2 is FQNEAQ (reference sequence). The CDR3 has 16 amino acids. The V gene end was trimmed by 5 bases and the J gene end by 5 bases; junction bases not matched to a gene: 12.

Comment on this clonotype: Germline is not matched at one junction end, which may reflect a read error. The rearrangement links TRBV3-1 to TRBJ1-2, with D unclear. CDR1 is LGHDT and CDR2 is YNNKEL in the germline V gene (reference sequence). The CDR3 runs to 14 residues. CDR3 residues: CAGSQEYRSYGYTF. CDR3 DNA: TGTGCCGGCAGCCAAGAGTACCGGTCCTATGGCTACACCTTC.

This clonotype has only a few counts. The chain has TRBV12-3 or TRBV12-4 and TRBJ2-3; tentatively, D is TRBD2 (7 bases). CDR3 length equals 18 residues. V lost 2 bases to trimming and J lost 4 bases, with 22 bases between them. CDR3 region: CASSLRAVVGGPSDTQYF. The CDR3 nucleotides are TGTGCCAGCAGTTTAAGGGCTGTGGTCGGGGGGCCATCAGATACGCAGTATTTT.

The genes are TRBV24-1 and TRBJ2-1, with 8 nucleotides matching TRBD1. The CDR3 runs to 17 residues. With V trimmed by 3 bases and J by 3 bases, 9 bases remained unmatched. CDR1 is KGHDR and CDR2 is SFDVKD in the germline V gene. The CDR3 DNA reads as TGTGCCACCAGTGATGGGGTTAAGGGACAGGTCTACAATGAGCAGTTCTTC. Translation gives CATSDGVKGQVYNEQFF.

This chain links TRBV29-1 with TRBJ2-7; maybe TRBD1 (6 bases). The ends were cut back, 6 bases at V and 5 bases at J, with 14 bases in the middle. Germline assignment: CDR1 SQVTM and CDR2 ANQGSEA. This CDR3 has 12 amino acids. The DNA of the CDR3 is TGCAGCGTCCTTACAGGGTACCACGAGCAGTACTTC. Its protein is CSVLTGYHEQYF.

The J gene is TRBJ2-3, the V gene TRBV7-6; 7 nucleotides match TRBD1. Germline V lookup: CDR1 SGHVS, CDR2 FNYEAQ. The CDR3 runs 15 residues. V lost 4 bases to trimming and J lost 2 bases; unmatched junction nucleotides: 6. CDR3 DNA: TGTGCCAGCAGCTGTTGTGGGACAGACACAGATACGCAGTATTTT. Protein product: CASSCCGTDTDTQYF.

This clonotype was found a few times. This chain connects TRBV7-2 to TRBJ1-2; the D is unclear. This CDR3 comprises 11 residues. Germline loops: CDR1 SGHTA, CDR2 FQGNSA. Deletions cut 4 bases from V and 10 bases from J, with 10 bases between. As DNA, the CDR3 is TGTGCCAGCAGCTCCACCGGAACCTACACCTTC. Translation gives CASSSTGTYTF. Full variable domain (remainder filled in from reference TRBV7-2 and TRBJ1-2): GAGVSQSPSNKVTEKGKDVELRCDPISGHTALYWYRQSLGQGLEFLIYFQGNSAPDKSGLPSDRFSAERTGGSVSTLTIQRTQQEDSAVYLCASSSTGTYTFGSGTRLTVV.

In this sample, this clonotype turned up many times. The chain joins TRBV7-9 to TRBJ1-2; TRBD1 aligns across 9 bases. Germline V gene data show CDR1 as SEHNR and CDR2 as FQNEAQ (reference sequence). The V gene end was trimmed by 5 bases and the J gene end by 5 bases; junction bases not matched to a gene: 3. The CDR3 length is 13 residues. The CDR3 nucleotides are TGTGCCAGCAGCCAAGGGACAGGGTATGGCTACACCTTC. Amino acids: CASSQGTGYGYTF.

This clonotype occurred many times. The chain joins TRBV29-1 to TRBJ2-5; a possible D gene is TRBD2 (5 bases). The germline CDR1 and CDR2 sequences are SQVTM and ANQGSEA. V lost 5 bases, J lost 1 base, and 11 bases lay in between. The CDR3 extends over 13 amino acids. CDR3 protein: CSVSNRGQETQYF. The CDR3 DNA reads as TGCAGCGTTTCGAACCGGGGCCAAGAGACCCAGTACTTC.

V and J are TRBV6-5 and TRBJ1-5; D call uncertain. Deletions cut 0 bases from V and 2 bases from J, with 8 bases between. The CDR3 covers 15 residues. Germline V gene lookup returns CDR1 MNHEY and CDR2 SVGAGI. In DNA, the CDR3 is TGTGCCAGCAGTTACTCGTACAGTGGCAATCAGCCCCAGCATTTT. Translation gives CASSYSYSGNQPQHF.

This chain links TRBV14 with TRBJ2-3; D might be TRBD2 (7 bases). V was shortened by 3 bases and J by 2 bases, with 18 bases between the two germline ends. This CDR3 has 17 residues. CDR1 is SGHDN and CDR2 is FVKESK in the germline V gene. Here the CDR3 DNA reads TGTGCCAGCAGCCACCGCCGGGCGGGGGCAAACACAGATACGCAGTATTTT. This translates into CASSHRRAGANTDTQYF.

This clonotype has just a few counts. The rearrangement joins TRBV4-3 to TRBJ2-1; D is unclear. CDR1 is LGHNA and CDR2 is YSLEER in the germline V gene. Deletions cut 0 bases from V and 5 bases from J, with 11 bases between. The CDR3 runs 15 residues. CDR3: CASSQDLGSHNEQFF. DNA of the CDR3: TGCGCCAGCAGCCAAGATCTGGGCAGTCACAATGAGCAGTTCTTC.

The chain links TRBV28 to TRBJ2-7, with a weak D call TRBD2 (5 bases). The J call is doubtful: the DNA matches TRBJ2-5 better. The CDR3 extends over 13 amino acids. CDR1 and CDR2 from the germline V gene are MDHEN and SYDVKM. The CDR3 here is CASSRRTVETQYF. The CDR3 DNA reads as TGTGCCAGCAGCCGGCGGACTGTAGAGACCCAGTACTTC.

V gene TRBV7-3 combines with J gene TRBJ2-1, with 8 bases that match TRBD2. Per the germline V gene, CDR1 is SGHTA and CDR2 is FQGTGA. Germline trimming cut 0 bases from V and 6 bases from J; bases unmatched to any gene: 1. This CDR3 is 14 amino acids long. The CDR3 DNA follows: TGTGCCAGCAGCTTAACTAGCGGGGTCAATGAGCAGTTCTTC. This codes for CASSLTSGVNEQFF.

The V and J genes are TRBV27 and TRBJ2-7; 9 bases are a match to TRBD1. The CDR3 is made up of 16 amino acids. The germline V gene has CDR1 MNHEY and CDR2 SMNVEV (reference sequence). V lost 3 bases and J lost 1; bases outside the gene matches: 7. The CDR3 reads CASSFSHRGLSYEQYF. CDR3 nucleotides: TGTGCCAGCAGTTTCTCCCACAGGGGGCTATCCTACGAGCAGTACTTC.

About this clonotype: One junction end does not reproduce the germline sequence, and a read error may be involved. The V and J genes are TRBV29-1 and TRBJ2-4; the D is unclear. Germline-derived CDR1 and CDR2 are SQVTM and ANQGSEA. This CDR3 region has 11 residues. The DNA for the CDR3 is TGCAGCGGTGAAGCCAAAAACATTCAGTACTTC. Protein: CSGEAKNIQYF.

This clonotype was counted between two and nine times. This chain connects TRBV25-1 to TRBJ2-1; TRBD2 matches at 7 bases. There are 14 residues in the CDR3. CDR1 and CDR2 from the germline V gene are MGHDK and SYGVNS. J was trimmed by 8 bases and V by 8 bases; bases with no gene match: 12. As DNA, the CDR3 is TGTGCCAGCCAGAGCGGGACTTCACCCTATGAGCAGTTCTTC. It specifies CASQSGTSPYEQFF.

This clonotype was counted between two and nine times. The rearrangement uses TRBV5-1 and TRBJ2-7; D call uncertain. This CDR3 is 13 amino acids long. V was cut by 0 bases and J by 0 bases, with 4 bases left in between. From germline, CDR1 is SGHRS and CDR2 YFSETQ. CDR3 nucleotide sequence: TGCGCCAGCAGCTTGGAAGCCTCCTACGAGCAGTACTTC. It yields the protein CASSLEASYEQYF.